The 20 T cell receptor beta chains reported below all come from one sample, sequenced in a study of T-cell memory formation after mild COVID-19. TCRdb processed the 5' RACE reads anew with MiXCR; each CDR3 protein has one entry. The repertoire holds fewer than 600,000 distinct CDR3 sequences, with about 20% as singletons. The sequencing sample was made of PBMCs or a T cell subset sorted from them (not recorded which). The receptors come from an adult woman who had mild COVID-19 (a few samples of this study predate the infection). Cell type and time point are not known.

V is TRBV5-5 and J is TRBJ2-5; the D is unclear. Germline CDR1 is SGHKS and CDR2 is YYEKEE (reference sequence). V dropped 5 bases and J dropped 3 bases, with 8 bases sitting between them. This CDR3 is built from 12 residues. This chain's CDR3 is CASSDAKETQYF. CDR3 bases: TGTGCCAGCAGTGACGCCAAAGAGACCCAGTACTTC.

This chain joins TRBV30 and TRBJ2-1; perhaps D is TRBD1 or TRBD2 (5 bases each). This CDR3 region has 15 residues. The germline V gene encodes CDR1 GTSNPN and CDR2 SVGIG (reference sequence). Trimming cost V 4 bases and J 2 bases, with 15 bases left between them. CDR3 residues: CAWKGRILTYNEQFF. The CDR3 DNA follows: TGTGCCTGGAAGGGACGGATTCTGACCTACAATGAGCAGTTCTTC.

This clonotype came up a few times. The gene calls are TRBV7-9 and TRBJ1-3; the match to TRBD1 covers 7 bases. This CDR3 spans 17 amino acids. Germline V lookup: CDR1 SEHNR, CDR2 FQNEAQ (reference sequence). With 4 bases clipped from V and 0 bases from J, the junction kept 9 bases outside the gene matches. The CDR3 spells CASSSTDGTASGNTIYF. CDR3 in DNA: TGTGCCAGCAGCTCAACGGACGGGACAGCCTCTGGAAACACCATATATTTT.

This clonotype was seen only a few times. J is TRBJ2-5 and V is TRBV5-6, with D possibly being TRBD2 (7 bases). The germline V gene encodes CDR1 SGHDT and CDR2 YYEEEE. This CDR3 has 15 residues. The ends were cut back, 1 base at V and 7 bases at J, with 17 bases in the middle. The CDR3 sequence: CASSLTTPRGATQYF. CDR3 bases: TGTGCCAGCAGCTTGACGACGCCCCGGGGGGCGACCCAGTACTTC.

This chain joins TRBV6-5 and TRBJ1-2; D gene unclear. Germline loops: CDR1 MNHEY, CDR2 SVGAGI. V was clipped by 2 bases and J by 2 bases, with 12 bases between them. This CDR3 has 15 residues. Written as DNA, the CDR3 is TGTGCCAGCAGTTACCGTGGTGAAGGCAACTATGGCTACACCTTC. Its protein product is CASSYRGEGNYGYTF.

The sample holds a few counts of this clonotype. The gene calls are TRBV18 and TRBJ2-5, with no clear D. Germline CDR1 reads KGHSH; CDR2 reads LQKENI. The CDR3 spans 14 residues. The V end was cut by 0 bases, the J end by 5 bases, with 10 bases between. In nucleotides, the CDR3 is TGTGCCAGCTCACCACCCAGCTTTCGGGAGACCCAGTACTTC. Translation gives CASSPPSFRETQYF.

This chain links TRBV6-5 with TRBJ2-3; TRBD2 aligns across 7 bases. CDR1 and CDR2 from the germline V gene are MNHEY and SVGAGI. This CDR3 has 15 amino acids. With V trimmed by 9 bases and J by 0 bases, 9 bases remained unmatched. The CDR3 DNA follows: TGTGCCAGTACCGGGACTACTTCTAGCACAGATACGCAGTATTTT. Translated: CASTGTTSSTDTQYF.

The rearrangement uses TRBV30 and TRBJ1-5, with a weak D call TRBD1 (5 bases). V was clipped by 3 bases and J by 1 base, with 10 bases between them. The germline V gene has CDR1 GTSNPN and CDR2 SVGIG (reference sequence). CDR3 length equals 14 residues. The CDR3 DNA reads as TGTGCCTGGAGACGTGGGGGAAGCAATCAGCCCCAGCATTTT. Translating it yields CAWRRGGSNQPQHF. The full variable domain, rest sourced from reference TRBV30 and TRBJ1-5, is SQTIHQWPATLVQPVGSPLSLECTVEGTSNPNLYWYRQAAGRGLQLLFYSVGIGQISSEVPQNLSASRPQDRQFILSSKKLLLSDSGFYLCAWRRGGSNQPQHFGDGTRLSIL.

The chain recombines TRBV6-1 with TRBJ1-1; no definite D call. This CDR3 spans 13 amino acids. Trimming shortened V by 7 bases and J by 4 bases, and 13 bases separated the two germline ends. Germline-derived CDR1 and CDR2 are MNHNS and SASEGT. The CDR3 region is CASKGPSGTEAFF. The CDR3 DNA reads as TGTGCCAGCAAAGGCCCCTCGGGCACTGAAGCTTTCTTT.

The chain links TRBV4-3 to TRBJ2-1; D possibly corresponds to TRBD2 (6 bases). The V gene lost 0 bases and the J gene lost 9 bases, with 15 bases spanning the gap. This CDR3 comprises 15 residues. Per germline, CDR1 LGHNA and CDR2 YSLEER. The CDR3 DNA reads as TGCGCCAGCAGCCAAGATCTCAGCGGGCCCCCTGAGCAGTTCTTC. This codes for CASSQDLSGPPEQFF.

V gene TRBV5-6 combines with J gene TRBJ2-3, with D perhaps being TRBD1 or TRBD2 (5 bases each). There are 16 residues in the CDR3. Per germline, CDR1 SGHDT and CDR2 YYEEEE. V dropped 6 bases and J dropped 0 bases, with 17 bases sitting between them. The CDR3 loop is CASTRGREWSTDTQYF. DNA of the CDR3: TGTGCCAGCACCCGAGGCAGGGAGTGGAGCACAGATACGCAGTATTTT. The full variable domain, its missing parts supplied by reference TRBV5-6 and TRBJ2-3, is DAGVTQSPTHLIKTRGQQVTLRCSPKSGHDTVSWYQQALGQGPQFIFQYYEEEERQRGNFPDRFSGHQFPNYSSELNVNALLLGDSALYLCASTRGREWSTDTQYFGPGTRLTVL.

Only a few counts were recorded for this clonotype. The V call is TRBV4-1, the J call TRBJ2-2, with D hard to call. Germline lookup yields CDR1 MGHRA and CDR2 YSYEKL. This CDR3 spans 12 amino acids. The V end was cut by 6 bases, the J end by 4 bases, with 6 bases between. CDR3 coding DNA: TGCGCCAGCAGATCAGGCACCGGGGAGCTGTTTTTT. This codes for CASRSGTGELFF.

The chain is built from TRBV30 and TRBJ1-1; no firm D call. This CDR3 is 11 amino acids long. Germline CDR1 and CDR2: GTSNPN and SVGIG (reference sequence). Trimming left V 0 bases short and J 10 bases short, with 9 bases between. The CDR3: CAWSVRWGAFF. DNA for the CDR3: TGTGCCTGGAGTGTACGATGGGGAGCTTTCTTT.

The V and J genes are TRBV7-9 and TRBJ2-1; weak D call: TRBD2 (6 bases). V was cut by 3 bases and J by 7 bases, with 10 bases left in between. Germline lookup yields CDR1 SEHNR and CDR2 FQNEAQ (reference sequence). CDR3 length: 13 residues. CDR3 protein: CASSLDYGNEQFF. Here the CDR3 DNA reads TGTGCCAGCAGCTTGGACTATGGGAATGAGCAGTTCTTC.

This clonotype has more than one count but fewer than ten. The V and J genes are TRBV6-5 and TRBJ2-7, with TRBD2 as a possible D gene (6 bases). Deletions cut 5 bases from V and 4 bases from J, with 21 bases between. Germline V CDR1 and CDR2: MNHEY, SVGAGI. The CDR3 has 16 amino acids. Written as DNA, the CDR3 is TGTGCCAGCAGTCAAGGCCGCGGGACGCTGGGGTACGAGCAGTACTTC. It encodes CASSQGRGTLGYEQYF.

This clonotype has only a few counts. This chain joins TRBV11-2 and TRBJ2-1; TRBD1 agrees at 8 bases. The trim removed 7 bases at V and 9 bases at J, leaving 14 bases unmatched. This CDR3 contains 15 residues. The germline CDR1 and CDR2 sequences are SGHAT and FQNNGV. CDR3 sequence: CASTEGGQVRREQFF. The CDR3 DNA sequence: TGTGCCAGCACCGAGGGGGGACAGGTGAGGCGTGAGCAGTTCTTC.

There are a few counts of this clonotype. The CDR3 loop is CASSEEGFLRYGYTF. The CDR3 nucleotides read TGTGCCAGCAGTGAGGAGGGGTTCTTAAGATATGGCTACACCTTC. This chain uses TRBV2 with TRBJ1-2, with a tentative D call TRBD1 (5 bases). The V gene's germline CDR1 is SNHLY and CDR2 FYNNEI. The CDR3 extends over 15 amino acids. The germline V and J ends were trimmed by 3 bases and 5 bases, with 16 bases remaining between them.

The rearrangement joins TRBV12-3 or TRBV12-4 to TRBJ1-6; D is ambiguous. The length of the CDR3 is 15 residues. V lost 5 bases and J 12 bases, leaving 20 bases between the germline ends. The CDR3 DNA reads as TGTGCCAGCAGTCCCGGACTGTCGAGGATCGGACCCCTCCACTTT. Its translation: CASSPGLSRIGPLHF.

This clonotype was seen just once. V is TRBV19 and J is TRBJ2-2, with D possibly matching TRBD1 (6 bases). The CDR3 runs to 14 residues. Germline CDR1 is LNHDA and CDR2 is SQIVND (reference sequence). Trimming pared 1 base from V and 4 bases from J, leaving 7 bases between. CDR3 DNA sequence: TGTGCCAGTAGTATAGTGGGGGCCACCGGGGAGCTGTTTTTT. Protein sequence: CASSIVGATGELFF.

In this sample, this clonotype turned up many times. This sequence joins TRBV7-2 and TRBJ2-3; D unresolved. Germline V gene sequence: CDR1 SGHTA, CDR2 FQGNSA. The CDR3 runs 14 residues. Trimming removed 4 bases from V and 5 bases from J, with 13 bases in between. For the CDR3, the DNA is TGTGCCAGCAGCTACACCAAGGCCCGAGATACGCAGTATTTT. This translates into CASSYTKARDTQYF.